This T cell receptor beta chain was profiled in a study of cytomegalovirus exposure and HLA in healthy donors. Study background: Among some 400 genotyped donors, approximately 80% fell in the Caucasian-associated ancestry cluster. Study-level results: Later analysis associated a missense DCLRE1C variant with TCR beta V- and J-gene trimming. Presence/absence results assume similar sequencing depth per donor, which may not hold.

PCR amplification relied on 60 Vbeta primers (plus 13 Jbeta primers). Sequencing used immunoSEQ multiplex PCR; TCRdb keeps in-frame clones, though not all of them. The sample includes over 70,000 clones, roughly 70% of them seen just once. Unmatched junction bases numbered 13, after V lost 3 bases and J lost 8 bases. Germline assignment: CDR1 MDHEN and CDR2 SYDVKM. CDR3 size: 16 residues. About this clone: Its target is unknown.

Sequencing was carried out using PBMCs. The chain is built from TRBV28 and TRBJ2-1; TRBD1 matches 7 bases. The clonotype was recovered from a woman aged 45-65 years in good health and CMV-seropositive. DNA of the CDR3: TGTGCCAGCAGTTTCCCCCCAGGGGGAAATCGGGATGAGCAGTTCTTC. Translation: CASSFPPGGNRDEQFF.